This T cell receptor beta chain was obtained from a study of cytomegalovirus exposure and HLA in healthy donors. Notes on this clone: Its antigen is undetermined.

Study-wide results and caveats: The study put 150 to 200 TCR beta chains on its list as cytomegalovirus-associated.

Use of 60 Vbeta and 13 Jbeta primers characterized the PCR. In the original analysis: Among the unique TCR beta chains that a later analysis counted, about 79 million in all, some 10 million were shared. The table came from immunoSEQ multiplex PCR; TCRdb's copy has only in-frame clones and leaves some out. V and J calls and clone size follow that table, whereas D and trimming were derived from the DNA. The table lists 200,000 or so clones, about 74% of them singletons. The specimen sequenced was PBMCs. The receptor's source is a man in his forties in good health and CMV-seronegative.

The CDR3 sequence: CASSLFGTGEFGGTYEQYF. CDR3 nucleotides: TGTGCCAGCAGTTTATTTGGGACAGGGGAATTTGGGGGGACCTACGAGCAGTACTTC. The rearrangement uses TRBV27 and TRBJ2-7; TRBD1 matches 10 bases. Germline assignment: CDR1 MNHEY and CDR2 SMNVEV (reference sequence). Unmatched junction bases numbered 14, after V lost 1 base and J lost 2 bases. The CDR3 is 19 amino acids.